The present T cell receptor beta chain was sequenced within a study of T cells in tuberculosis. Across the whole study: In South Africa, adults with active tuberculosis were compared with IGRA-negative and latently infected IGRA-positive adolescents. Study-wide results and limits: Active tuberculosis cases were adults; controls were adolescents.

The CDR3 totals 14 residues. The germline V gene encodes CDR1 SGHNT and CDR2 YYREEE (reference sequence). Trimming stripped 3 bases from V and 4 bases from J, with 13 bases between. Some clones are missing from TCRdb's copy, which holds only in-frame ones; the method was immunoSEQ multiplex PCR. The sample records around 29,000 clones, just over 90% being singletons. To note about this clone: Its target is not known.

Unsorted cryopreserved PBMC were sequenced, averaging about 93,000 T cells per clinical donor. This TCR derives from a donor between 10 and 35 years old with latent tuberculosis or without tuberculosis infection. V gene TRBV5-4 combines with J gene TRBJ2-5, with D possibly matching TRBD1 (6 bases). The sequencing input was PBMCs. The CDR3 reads CASSSQGATETQYF. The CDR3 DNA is TGTGCCAGCAGCTCACAGGGTGCGACAGAGACCCAGTACTTC.